This TCR beta chain was captured in a study of cytomegalovirus exposure and HLA in healthy donors. As for the study in general: Around 89 million unique TCRs from HLA-typed donors made up an early data release. Whole-study results and caveats: CMV serostatus was the only immune exposure information that was available.

V shed 6 bases and J shed 4 bases, with 16 bases lying between them. CDR1 is MDHEN and CDR2 is SYDVKM in the germline V gene. The CDR3 is 14 amino acids. The PCR was carried out with 60 Vbeta primers and 13 Jbeta primers. Using immunoSEQ multiplex PCR, the repertoire was profiled, and TCRdb retains in-frame clones only, with some absent. The data hold 100,000 to 120,000 clones, with less than 80% observed a single time. Note on this clone: No antigen is known for it.

Sequenced material: PBMCs. The chain combines TRBV28 with TRBJ2-7; the D gene is possibly TRBD2 (6 bases). The origin of this receptor is a woman in her thirties or forties in good health and CMV-seropositive. In DNA form, the CDR3 reads TGTGCCAGCAGCCTCGCTGCGGGGAAGTACGAGCAGTACTTC. This translates into CASSLAAGKYEQYF.